This TCR beta chain was retrieved from a study of OX40 agonist ivuxolimab in advanced cancers. General study points: Low clonal expansion, among the lowest seen, marked partial responders at 0.1-3.0 mg/kg.

As to this clone: Its target is not known.

Repertoires were generated with immunoSEQ multiplex PCR, while TCRdb's copy carries only in-frame clones and drops some. The sample records fewer than 80,000 clones, about 89% being singletons. The CDR3 covers 15 residues. Trimming left V 5 bases short and J 2 bases short, with 15 bases between. The clonotype comes from an adult with an advanced solid tumor such as melanoma, head and neck, liver or kidney cancer. The sequencing used CD4+ or CD8+ T cells sorted from blood, collected in a trial of the OX40 agonist ivuxolimab. V usage is TRBV23-1 and J usage is TRBJ1-2; no reliable D call. TRBV23-1 falls under the ORF class, with uncertain function. The CDR3 region has the DNA TGCGCCAGCAGTACGCTGAGACAAAGAAACTATGGCTACACCTTC. Residues: CASSTLRQRNYGYTF.